Listed below are T cell receptor beta chains from one sample, sequenced in a study of blood T cell repertoires in COVID-19. Method: immunoSEQ multiplex PCR; TCRdb's copy keeps in-frame clones and lacks some. Here the sample spans 150,000 to 200,000 clones, roughly 85% being singletons. Material: peripheral blood. The receptors come from a human donor with acute or convalescent COVID-19. The donor label of this sample is uncertain. CDR3s include the opening cysteine and the closing phenylalanine or tryptophan. Each record gives: clone size, D gene, V gene, J gene, CDR3 DNA, CDR3 protein. D genes are given only for firm matches. For some rows the clone size is stated as once, few or many, or as a class when expanded; others skip it.

NA,TRBD1,TRBV7-2,TRBJ2-2,TGTGCCAGCAGCTTACGGGCAGGGGGGAACACCGGGGAGCTGTTTTTT,CASSLRAGGNTGELFF
few,NA,TRBV6-5,TRBJ1-1,TGTGCCAGCCACCTAGAGAGGAACACTGAAGCTTTCTTT,CASHLERNTEAFF
once,NA,TRBV6-5,TRBJ1-2,TGTGCCAGCAGTTACTCAGTCCGGGATCCTTTGGGCTACACCTTC,CASSYSVRDPLGYTF
NA,NA,TRBV6-2/TRBV6-3,TRBJ1-3,TGTGCCAGCAGTTCGAGACGGGCTGGAAACACCATATATTTT,CASSSRRAGNTIYF
NA,NA,TRBV16,TRBJ2-1,TGTGCCAGCAGCCATTCCGACCGTCGGGATGAGCAGTTCTTC,CASSHSDRRDEQFF
NA,NA,TRBV7-2,TRBJ1-1,TGTGCCAGCCGGCGGGGCACTGAAGCTTTCTTT,CASRRGTEAFF
once,TRBD1,TRBV10-3,TRBJ1-1,TGTGCCATTGGGACAGAAGCTAAGAACACTGAAGCTTTCTTT,CAIGTEAKNTEAFF
NA,NA,TRBV7-9,TRBJ2-7,TGTGCCAGCAGCTTAGTTCCAGGGCGCGAGCAGTACTTC,CASSLVPGREQYF
NA,NA,TRBV12-5,TRBJ1-2,TGTGCTAGTGGTTTGGTTGCAGGTGCCCTTAAGTGGAATGGCTACACCTTC,CASGLVAGALKWNGYTF
NA,NA,TRBV5-6,TRBJ2-5,TGTGCCAGCAGCCGTCTGACACAGTTTAATCCTCAAGAGACCCAGTACTTC,CASSRLTQFNPQETQYF
NA,NA,TRBV3-1/TRBV3-2,TRBJ1-2,TGTGCCAGCAGCTTAGGGGCCCTCGTTAACTATGGCTACACCTTC,CASSLGALVNYGYTF
once,NA,TRBV28,TRBJ2-5,TGTGCCAGCACCCCCCCCAGGGGCAACCAAGAGACCCAGTACTTC,CASTPPRGNQETQYF
NA,NA,TRBV11-3,TRBJ1-4,TGTGCCAGCAGCTTAAACAAGGAAAAACTGTTTTTT,CASSLNKEKLFF
NA,NA,TRBV10-3,TRBJ1-2,TGTGCCATCAGTGAGTCGGGCAGGGGTAACTATGGCTACACCTTC,CAISESGRGNYGYTF
NA,TRBD2,TRBV18,TRBJ2-1,TGTGCCAGCTCACCTCCCGGGACTAGCGGATACAATGAGCAGTTCTTC,CASSPPGTSGYNEQFF
NA,NA,TRBV27,TRBJ1-2,TGTGCCAGCAGTCCCGGGGGATCTAACTATGGCTACACCTTC,CASSPGGSNYGYTF
once,TRBD1,TRBV18,TRBJ1-2,TGTGCCAGCTCACCGGCACAGGGGGAAGGCTACACCTTC,CASSPAQGEGYTF
NA,NA,TRBV7-9,TRBJ2-1,TGTGCCAGCAGCCCTGGACTAAGGAATGAGCAGTTCTTC,CASSPGLRNEQFF
NA,NA,TRBV7-9,TRBJ2-2,TGTGCCAGCAGCTTAGAATACACGAACACCGGGGAGCTGTTTTTT,CASSLEYTNTGELFF
once,NA,TRBV19,TRBJ1-3,TGTGCCAGCAGTCTACGCGGGGCCTGGGGAAACACCATATATTTT,CASSLRGAWGNTIYF
NA,TRBD1,TRBV7-2,TRBJ2-2,TGTGCCAGCAGCCCCTGGACAGGGGGCACCGGGGAGCTGTTTTTT,CASSPWTGGTGELFF
NA,TRBD2,TRBV5-1,TRBJ2-1,TGCGCCAGCAGCTCCGGGACTAGCGGATACAATGAGCAGTTCTTC,CASSSGTSGYNEQFF
NA,NA,TRBV10-2,TRBJ2-2,TGCGCCAGCACCCAGACTAGACCAAACACCGGGGAGCTGTTTTTT,CASTQTRPNTGELFF
NA,TRBD1,TRBV11-2,TRBJ1-6,TGTGCCAGCAGCGGCAACAGGGGGAGGAATTCACCCCTCCACTTT,CASSGNRGRNSPLHF
NA,NA,TRBV6-5,TRBJ1-2,TGTGCCAGCAGTTACCGACAGGTGAACTATGGCTACACCTTC,CASSYRQVNYGYTF
NA,TRBD1,TRBV19,TRBJ1-1,TGTGCCAGTACCGCAGACAGGGCGAGGGGAGCTTTCTTT,CASTADRARGAFF
NA,TRBD2,TRBV11-2,TRBJ2-5,TGTGCCAGCAGCCCCGGGACGGGAGGGCGAGAGACCCAGTACTTC,CASSPGTGGRETQYF
NA,NA,TRBV3-1/TRBV3-2,TRBJ1-2,TGTGCCAGCAGCCAAGCCTTAGGGGTAAGGGGCTACACCTTC,CASSQALGVRGYTF
NA,TRBD1,TRBV3-1/TRBV3-2,TRBJ1-3,TGTGCCAGCAGCCGCGGCCAGGGGGCGGGAAACACCATATATTTT,CASSRGQGAGNTIYF
few,NA,TRBV3-1/TRBV3-2,TRBJ2-4,TGTGCCAGCAGCCAAGATTTACAGGGGGGGGCCAAAAACATTCAGTACTTC,CASSQDLQGGAKNIQYF
NA,TRBD1,TRBV5-1,TRBJ1-4,TGCGCCAGCAGCTTAGTCCCGGGACAGGGGGGAGGTGAAAAACTGTTTTTT,CASSLVPGQGGGEKLFF
few,NA,TRBV19,TRBJ2-7,TGTGCCAGCCGCCGGGACACCAGCTCCTACGAGCAGTACTTC,CASRRDTSSYEQYF
NA,TRBD2,TRBV9,TRBJ2-1,TGTGCCAGCAGCGTAGGAACTAGCGGGGGCTCCTACAATGAGCAGTTCTTC,CASSVGTSGGSYNEQFF
NA,NA,TRBV18,TRBJ1-4,TGTGCCAGCTCACCAAGGGAGGGGACTAATGAAAAACTGTTTTTT,CASSPREGTNEKLFF
NA,TRBD1,TRBV28,TRBJ1-1,TGTGCCAGCAGTTTTCTCCTCCTCTCGACAGGGGTGGATGAAGCTTTCTTT,CASSFLLLSTGVDEAFF
NA,NA,TRBV6-2/TRBV6-3,TRBJ2-1,TGTGCCAGCAGTCTGACAGCCAGATCCAATGAGCAGTTCTTC,CASSLTARSNEQFF
NA,NA,TRBV11-2,TRBJ1-1,TGTGCCAGCAGCGGAGCTAACACTGAAGCTTTCTTT,CASSGANTEAFF
NA,TRBD1,TRBV25-1,TRBJ1-2,TGTGCCAGCAGTGAAGCCGGGACAGGAGCATTTAACTATGGCTACACCTTC,CASSEAGTGAFNYGYTF
NA,NA,TRBV11-3,TRBJ2-1,TGTGCCAGCAGCTTACGGTCGGCAGGGAGGAGCTACAATGAGCAGTTCTTC,CASSLRSAGRSYNEQFF
NA,TRBD1,TRBV29-1,TRBJ1-1,TGCAGCGTCACTAGGGGGCGCGGGGACACTGAAGCTTTCTTT,CSVTRGRGDTEAFF
NA,TRBD1,TRBV2,TRBJ1-1,TGTGCCAGCAGTCTAGACAGGGGGCGGAACACTGAAGCTTTCTTT,CASSLDRGRNTEAFF
once,TRBD1,TRBV19,TRBJ2-6,TGTGCCAGTACCCCGACAGGGGCCCCATCTGGGGCCAACGTCCTGACTTTC,CASTPTGAPSGANVLTF
NA,NA,TRBV7-2,TRBJ1-2,TGTGCCAGCAGCTTAGCATATGATGGCGCCAGGGTTGCCGTCGGCTACACCTTC,CASSLAYDGARVAVGYTF
NA,NA,TRBV18,TRBJ1-2,TGTGCCAGCTTCCGGGATCACTCTCGGGATGGCTACACCTTC,CASFRDHSRDGYTF
NA,NA,TRBV5-6,TRBJ1-6,TGTGCCAGCAGTTTAACCGGGGATAATTCACCCCTCCACTTT,CASSLTGDNSPLHF
NA,TRBD2,TRBV18,TRBJ2-7,TGTGCCAGCTCACCGGAATATGCGACTAGCGGGGGGGCCAGCGAGCAGTACTTC,CASSPEYATSGGASEQYF
NA,TRBD2,TRBV28,TRBJ2-1,TGTGCCAGCAGTCCGGGCGGGGGGGCTTTCAATGAGCAGTTCTTC,CASSPGGGAFNEQFF
NA,TRBD1,TRBV7-2,TRBJ1-1,TGTGCCAGCAGCCCACGCGGGACAGGGGGCCGAGGGACTGAAGCTTTCTTT,CASSPRGTGGRGTEAFF
NA,TRBD1,TRBV28,TRBJ1-5,TGTGCCAGCAGTTTATTCGGGACAGGGGGCGGGATCGGTCAGCCCCAGCATTTT,CASSLFGTGGGIGQPQHF
NA,NA,TRBV6-5,TRBJ2-7,TGTGCCAGCAGGCGACAGGATGGGACCTACGAGCAGTACTTC,CASRRQDGTYEQYF
NA,TRBD2,TRBV2,TRBJ2-2,TGTGCCAGCAGGATCGGGGGGGCCGGAACCGGGGAGCTGTTTTTT,CASRIGGAGTGELFF
few,TRBD2,TRBV3-1/TRBV3-2,TRBJ2-7,TGTGCCAGCAGCCGGGGACTAGCGGATTCCTACGAGCAGTACTTC,CASSRGLADSYEQYF
NA,NA,TRBV18,TRBJ1-1,TGTGCCAGCTCACCAGGGAGGGCAGAGGGCACTGAAGCTTTCTTT,CASSPGRAEGTEAFF
NA,TRBD1,TRBV4-2,TRBJ1-6,TGTGCCAGCAGCCAAGCAAGGCAGGGGGCAAGCTCCTATAATTCACCCCTCCACTTT,CASSQARQGASSYNSPLHF
NA,NA,TRBV5-5,TRBJ2-5,TGTGCCAGCAGCGGAGGACGGAACCAAGAGACCCAGTACTTC,CASSGGRNQETQYF